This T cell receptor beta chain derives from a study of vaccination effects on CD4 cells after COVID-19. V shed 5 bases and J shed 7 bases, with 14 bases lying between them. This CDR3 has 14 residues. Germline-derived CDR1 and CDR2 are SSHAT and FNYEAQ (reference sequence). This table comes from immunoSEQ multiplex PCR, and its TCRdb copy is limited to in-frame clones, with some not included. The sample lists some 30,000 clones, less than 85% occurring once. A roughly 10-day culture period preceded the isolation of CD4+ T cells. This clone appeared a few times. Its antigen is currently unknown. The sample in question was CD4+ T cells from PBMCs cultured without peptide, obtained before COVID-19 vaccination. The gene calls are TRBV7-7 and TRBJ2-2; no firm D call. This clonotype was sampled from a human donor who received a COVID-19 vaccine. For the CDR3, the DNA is TGTGCCAGCAGCCCCCGGGTTCCCGGCGGGGAGCTGTTTTTT. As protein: CASSPRVPGGELFF.